The clone carrying this T cell receptor (beta chain) was seen more than once but under ten times. Its specificity is not known. The entry originates in a study of beta chain features in type 1 diabetes. Points from the study as a whole: The naive, central memory and Treg TCRB repertoires looked more alike in patients than they did in healthy donors. Among patients with Type 1 diabetes, TCRB CDR3s were moderately but significantly shorter in every one of the four CD4+ subsets. Still unanswered here is whether HLA type influences TCRB rearrangement.

Germline CDR1 reads SGHRS; CDR2 reads YFSETQ. This CDR3 region has 14 residues. Trimming pared 7 bases from V and 8 bases from J, leaving 18 bases between. Sampling consisted of one heparinised blood draw per donor, averaging approximately 120 mL. Using CD45RO/CCR7/CD25/CD127/CD95/CD27, CD4+ naive, central memory, regulatory and stem cell-like memory cells were sorted. Isolated RNA was reverse transcribed in full, so expressed TCRB transcripts were sequenced. Clones were sequenced by immunoSEQ multiplex PCR, and TCRdb holds only the in-frame ones, with some missing. The sample has 500,000 to 650,000 clones; approximately 13% are singletons.

Sequenced sample: naive CD4+ T cells from blood. This sequence joins TRBV5-1 and TRBJ1-4; D is ambiguous. This clonotype was obtained from a man aged 30 to 39 with type 1 diabetes. The CDR3 is CASAWENVGEKLFF. The CDR3 DNA sequence: TGCGCCAGCGCTTGGGAGAACGTTGGAGAAAAACTGTTTTTT.